These 20 T cell receptor beta chains originate from one sample sequenced in a study of blood T cell repertoires in COVID-19. Data came from immunoSEQ multiplex PCR; TCRdb stores just in-frame clones and leaves some out. The table lists roughly 80,000 clones, 91% of them singletons. The sample consisted of peripheral blood. All receptors come from a man aged 50 to 60 with COVID-19, enrolled during active disease.

CDR3 nucleotide sequence: TGTGCCAGCAGTCCCCGGGCGGGAGTAGGCGAGCAGTACTTC. Its protein product is CASSPRAGVGEQYF. The J gene is TRBJ2-7, the V gene TRBV27, with 7 bases lining up with TRBD2. The germline CDR1 and CDR2 sequences are MNHEY and SMNVEV (reference sequence). Losses at the gene ends were 5 bases for V and 6 bases for J; bases not matched to a gene: 10. The CDR3 has 14 amino acids.

The chain recombines TRBV4-2 with TRBJ2-2; no definite D call. The V gene's germline CDR1 is LGHNA and CDR2 YNFKEQ. The CDR3 extends over 16 amino acids. Trimming stripped 0 bases from V and 2 bases from J, with 10 bases between. CDR3 in amino acids: CASSQELLLNTGELFF. Written as DNA, the CDR3 is TGTGCCAGCAGCCAAGAACTACTCCTTAACACCGGGGAGCTGTTTTTT.

The J gene is TRBJ2-1, the V gene TRBV19; 9 bases are shared with TRBD2. Per the germline V gene, CDR1 is LNHDA and CDR2 is SQIVND (reference sequence). The J segment lost 7 bases and the V segment lost 3 bases, leaving 10 bases of the junction unmatched. The CDR3 is 16 amino acids. This chain's CDR3 is CASSIRGGRAGNEQFF. CDR3 in DNA: TGTGCCAGTAGTATCCGAGGCGGGAGGGCCGGTAATGAGCAGTTCTTC. Combining the CDR3 with reference TRBV19 and TRBJ2-1 gives the whole variable domain DGGITQSPKYLFRKEGQNVTLSCEQNLNHDAMYWYRQDPGQGLRLIYYSQIVNDFQKGDIAEGYSVSREKKESFPLTVTSAQKNPTAFYLCASSIRGGRAGNEQFFGPGTRLTVL.

The chain recombines TRBV10-3 with TRBJ2-2; TRBD1 agrees at 10 bases. The CDR3 consists of 13 residues. The V gene's germline CDR1 is ENHRY and CDR2 SYGVKD. Trimming cost V 10 bases and J 6 bases; bases outside gene matches: 5. DNA of the CDR3: TGTGCCACAGGGGGGACAGGGGCCGGGGAGCTGTTTTTT. It codes for CATGGTGAGELFF.

V gene TRBV13 combines with J gene TRBJ2-2, with D maybe TRBD1 (5 bases). The CDR3 is 16 residues long. The ends were cut back, 5 bases at V and 2 bases at J, with 15 bases in the middle. CDR1 and CDR2 (germline): PRHDT, FYEKMQ (reference sequence). This CDR3 reads CASSEARGQNTGELFF. The CDR3 DNA is TGTGCCAGCAGCGAAGCGCGCGGACAAAACACCGGGGAGCTGTTTTTT.

The chain employs TRBV3-1 (or the pseudogene TRBV3-2) and TRBJ1-1; 7 nucleotides match TRBD1. V was clipped by 5 bases and J by 4 bases; unmatched bases: 10. The CDR3 has 15 residues. Per the germline V gene, CDR1 is LGHDT and CDR2 is YNNKEL (reference sequence). CDR3 DNA sequence: TGTGCCAGCAGCTTTCGGACAGGTTTGGGCACTGAAGCTTTCTTT. Protein sequence: CASSFRTGLGTEAFF.

The chain couples TRBV5-4 to TRBJ1-4; 7 positions match TRBD1. The junction had 6 bases not matched to a gene; V was cut back by 4 bases and J by 3 bases. This CDR3 is built from 15 residues. Germline V gives CDR1 SGHNT, CDR2 YYREEE (reference sequence). In DNA form, the CDR3 reads TGTGCCAGCAGCCCGACAGGGCTGGCTAATGAAAAACTGTTTTTT. This gives the protein CASSPTGLANEKLFF.

The V and J genes are TRBV7-6 and TRBJ1-6; D is unresolved. Per germline, CDR1 SGHVS and CDR2 FNYEAQ. The CDR3 sequence is 15 residues long. Trimming shortened V by 5 bases and J by 4 bases, and 12 bases separated the two germline ends. The CDR3 region has the DNA TGTGCCAGCAGCCTGCGGACGGGGTATAATTCACCCCTCCACTTT. It translates to CASSLRTGYNSPLHF.

This clone appeared once. The V call is TRBV29-1, the J call TRBJ2-4; D may be TRBD2 (5 bases). CDR1 SQVTM and CDR2 ANQGSEA come from the germline V gene. Trimming cost V 4 bases and J 1 base, with 14 bases left between them. The CDR3 loop spans 15 amino acids. CDR3 DNA: TGCAGCGTTGCGAGAGCATCGGGGGCCAAAAACATTCAGTACTTC. It codes for CSVARASGAKNIQYF.

This chain uses TRBV5-1 with TRBJ2-1; D call uncertain. The germline V gene encodes CDR1 SGHRS and CDR2 YFSETQ. Trimming removed 0 bases at V and 4 bases at J, with 5 bases between. The CDR3 is 13 residues long. The CDR3 sequence is CASSLESYNEQFF. The CDR3 DNA is TGCGCCAGCAGCTTGGAATCGTACAATGAGCAGTTCTTC. The full variable domain, completed using reference TRBV5-1 and TRBJ2-1, is KAGVTQTPRYLIKTRGQQVTLSCSPISGHRSVSWYQQTPGQGLQFLFEYFSETQRNKGNFPGRFSGRQFSNSRSEMNVSTLELGDSALYLCASSLESYNEQFFGPGTRLTVL.

The CDR3 loop reads CASSNHYNEQFF. As DNA, the CDR3 is TGTGCCAGCAGCAACCATTACAATGAGCAGTTCTTC. The chain links TRBV21-1 to TRBJ2-1; no DNA check was done on the table's D call, TRBD1. TRBV21-1 is labeled a pseudogene. The CDR3 length is 12 residues.

The chain couples TRBV19 to TRBJ2-2; maybe TRBD1 (5 bases). CDR1 is LNHDA and CDR2 is SQIVND in the germline V gene (reference sequence). CDR3 length: 14 residues. The ends were cut back, 9 bases at V and 3 bases at J, with 14 bases in the middle. The CDR3 loop reads CASTHQTDTGELFF. The CDR3 DNA is TGTGCCAGCACCCACCAGACAGACACCGGGGAGCTGTTTTTT.

V gene TRBV5-6 combines with J gene TRBJ1-1, with D possibly being TRBD1 (6 bases). The CDR3 is made up of 12 amino acids. Germline loops: CDR1 SGHDT, CDR2 YYEEEE. V dropped 1 base and J dropped 11 bases, with 12 bases sitting between them. CDR3 in amino acids: CASSLRAQGAFF. In DNA, the CDR3 is TGTGCCAGCAGCTTGAGGGCCCAGGGGGCTTTCTTT.

The V gene is TRBV12-2, the J gene TRBJ1-2; TRBD1, the D gene given by the table, was not confirmed from the DNA. TRBV12-2 is noted as a pseudogene. This CDR3 is 14 amino acids long. The CDR3 sequence: CASRHLGQGYGYTF. CDR3 DNA: TGTGCAAGTCGCCATCTGGGACAGGGCTATGGCTACACCTTC.

The chain combines TRBV12-3 or TRBV12-4 with TRBJ1-5; D call uncertain. Trimming took 5 bases from V and 5 from J, leaving 10 bases between them. This CDR3 region has 13 residues. The CDR3, as DNA: TGTGCCAGCAGTAGACAACCCTATCAGCCCCAGCATTTT. Translated: CASSRQPYQPQHF.

The chain combines TRBV28 with TRBJ2-7, with 7 bases fitting TRBD1. Looked up from germline, CDR1 is MDHEN and CDR2 is SYDVKM. There are 16 residues in the CDR3. V trimming: 0 bases; J trimming: 1 base; junction bases outside the gene matches: 6. For the CDR3, the DNA is TGTGCCAGCAGTTTATGGGCAGGGGGAAAATCCTACGAGCAGTACTTC. It encodes CASSLWAGGKSYEQYF.

The chain has TRBV10-3 and TRBJ2-4; weak D call: TRBD2 (7 bases). Germline V gene data show CDR1 as ENHRY and CDR2 as SYGVKD. V was trimmed by 8 bases and J by 5 bases, leaving 16 bases between them. This CDR3 spans 14 amino acids. CDR3 loop: CAIAAGEGENIQYF. The CDR3 DNA reads as TGTGCCATCGCCGCGGGAGAGGGGGAAAACATTCAGTACTTC.

This clone appeared once. This chain links TRBV4-2 with TRBJ2-1, with 12 bases that match TRBD2. V was pared by 3 bases and J by 4 bases, with 4 bases of the junction left unmatched. The CDR3 totals 16 residues. The germline gives CDR1 LGHNA, CDR2 YNFKEQ. CDR3 in amino acids: CASSQAGLAGYNEQFF. The CDR3 DNA is TGTGCCAGCAGCCAGGCCGGACTAGCGGGGTACAATGAGCAGTTCTTC.

This chain joins TRBV10-2 and TRBJ2-1; D is possibly TRBD2 (5 bases). Trimming pared 10 bases from V and 7 bases from J, leaving 17 bases between. Germline V gene lookup returns CDR1 WSHSY and CDR2 SAAADI. The CDR3 covers 13 residues. CDR3 in amino acids: CATAGLSRNEQFF. The CDR3 DNA sequence: TGCGCCACCGCAGGACTCTCCCGGAATGAGCAGTTCTTC.

The chain has TRBV2 and TRBJ1-1; D might be TRBD1 (6 bases). V was clipped by 7 bases and J by 6 bases, with 18 bases between them. Germline V gene data show CDR1 as SNHLY and CDR2 as FYNNEI. CDR3 length: 14 amino acids. CDR3 sequence: CASTMSRGLSEAFF. The CDR3 nucleotides read TGTGCCAGCACCATGTCCAGGGGATTATCTGAAGCTTTCTTT.